The present entry profiles one T cell receptor (beta chain) with its context. As yet, its antigen is unknown. The donors gave bone marrow, and they were healthy. The data were taken from a study of cytomegalovirus exposure and HLA in healthy donors. Overall study results and limits: Many donors shared some public TCRs, even though most TCR sequences were rare.

The ends lost 3 bases at V and 0 bases at J; junction bases unmatched: 2. Germline CDR1 reads MGHDK; CDR2 reads SYGVNS. The length of the CDR3 is 15 residues. The PCR ran on 60 Vbeta and 13 Jbeta primers. The table came from immunoSEQ multiplex PCR; TCRdb's copy has only in-frame clones and leaves some out. Of roughly 220,000 clones in the sample, under 85% were seen once. This chain links TRBV25-1 with TRBJ1-1; 9 bases line up with TRBD1. The TCR originated in a man aged 50 to 59 in good health and CMV-seronegative. The sequenced sample was PBMCs. CDR3 in amino acids: CASSDDRGMNTEAFF. DNA for the CDR3: TGTGCCAGCAGTGATGACAGGGGGATGAACACTGAAGCTTTCTTT.